This passage covers 21 T cell receptor beta chains from one sample sequenced in a study of blood T cell repertoires in COVID-19. TCRdb's copy holds only in-frame clones and misses some; the assay was immunoSEQ multiplex PCR. The sample consists of around 160,000 clones, roughly nine tenths of them appearing once. Sequenced material: PBMCs or T cells enriched from blood (not recorded which). The origin of the receptors is a woman aged 40-49 years who had been exposed to COVID-19.

V usage is TRBV3-1 (or the pseudogene TRBV3-2) and J usage is TRBJ1-1; D is uncertain. This CDR3 comprises 13 residues. The germline V and J ends were trimmed by 7 bases and 3 bases, with 12 bases remaining between them. Looked up from germline, CDR1 is LGHDT and CDR2 is YNNKEL (reference sequence). The CDR3 bases are TGTGCCAGCACCCGGACTGGGGACACTGAAGCTTTCTTT. Protein product: CASTRTGDTEAFF.

The chain recombines TRBV7-9 with TRBJ1-1; 8 nucleotides match TRBD1. CDR3 length: 12 residues. Germline V gives CDR1 SEHNR, CDR2 FQNEAQ (reference sequence). V lost 11 bases to trimming and J lost 6 bases; unmatched junction nucleotides: 8. The CDR3 is CAVETGVAEAFF. As DNA, the CDR3 is TGTGCCGTTGAGACAGGGGTGGCTGAAGCTTTCTTT.

This rearrangement joins TRBV27 to TRBJ2-1; 9 bases align to TRBD2. The length of the CDR3 is 17 residues. Unmatched junction bases numbered 12, after V lost 4 bases and J lost 5 bases. Germline lookup yields CDR1 MNHEY and CDR2 SMNVEV (reference sequence). The CDR3 reads CASSSQFGTSRHNEQFF. The CDR3 DNA follows: TGTGCCAGCAGTTCCCAGTTTGGGACTAGCCGGCACAATGAGCAGTTCTTC.

This chain connects TRBV10-3 to TRBJ2-2; 7 bases fit TRBD1. The CDR3 sequence is 17 residues long. Germline assignment: CDR1 ENHRY and CDR2 SYGVKD. After removal of 0 bases from V and 0 bases from J, the junction contained 4 bases not matched to a gene. For the CDR3, the DNA is TGTGCCATCAGTGAGTCTTTGGGACAGTCGAACACCGGGGAGCTGTTTTTT. Translated: CAISESLGQSNTGELFF.

The rearrangement links TRBV3-1 (or the pseudogene TRBV3-2) to TRBJ2-3, with a possible D match to TRBD1 (5 bases). The CDR3 is 13 residues long. CDR1 is LGHDT, CDR2 YNNKEL, per germline (reference sequence). V was clipped by 3 bases and J by 7 bases, with 11 bases between them. The CDR3 loop is CASSQSQEHTQYF. CDR3 DNA sequence: TGTGCCAGCAGCCAGTCACAGGAGCATACGCAGTATTTT.

In its sample, this clone was seen once. The chain employs TRBV5-1 and TRBJ1-5; 8 bases fit TRBD1. The J segment lost 9 bases and the V segment lost 4 bases, leaving 12 bases of the junction unmatched. CDR3 length: 15 amino acids. CDR1 is SGHRS, CDR2 YFSETQ, per germline. Written as DNA, the CDR3 is TGCGCCAGCAGCCCGACAGGGGAGACCGTGGCGCCCCAGCATTTT. Protein product: CASSPTGETVAPQHF.

The CDR3 nucleotides are TGTGCCAGCCTCGGGATTTACGAGCAGTACTTC. This gives the protein CASLGIYEQYF. V gene TRBV28 combines with J gene TRBJ2-7, with D perhaps TRBD2 (5 bases). This CDR3 has 11 residues. Germline-derived CDR1 and CDR2 are MDHEN and SYDVKM. Trimming removed 8 bases at V and 4 bases at J, with 9 bases between.

The chain carries TRBV10-1 and TRBJ1-1; the match to TRBD1 covers 7 bases. V was clipped by 9 bases and J by 6 bases; unmatched bases: 7. The CDR3 length is 12 residues. Germline V lookup: CDR1 WNHNN, CDR2 SYGVQD (reference sequence). The CDR3 protein is CARIQGLPEAFF. The CDR3 DNA reads TGCGCCAGGATACAGGGGTTACCTGAAGCTTTCTTT.

V and J are TRBV28 and TRBJ2-7, with D uncertain. CDR1 MDHEN and CDR2 SYDVKM come from the germline V gene. The CDR3 is 14 amino acids. V was trimmed by 4 bases and J by 5 bases, leaving 15 bases between them. The CDR3 nucleotides are TGTGCCAGCAGTTCCCCCGCCCAGCGCGACGAGCAGTACTTC. The encoded protein is CASSSPAQRDEQYF. The whole variable domain, remainder taken from reference TRBV28 and TRBJ2-7, is DVKVTQSSRYLVKRTGEKVFLECVQDMDHENMFWYRQDPGLGLRLIYFSYDVKMKEKGDIPEGYSVSREKKERFSLILESASTNQTSMYLCASSSPAQRDEQYFGPGTRLTVT.

The rearrangement joins TRBV6-2 or TRBV6-3 to TRBJ1-3, with D hard to call. This CDR3 comprises 14 residues. Germline V gene data show CDR1 as MNHEY and CDR2 as SVGEGT. V lost 6 bases and J lost 0, with 9 bases in between. CDR3 nucleotides: TGTGCCAGCAGCCGCGGCTACTCTGGAAACACCATATATTTT. Amino acid sequence: CASSRGYSGNTIYF.

The chain combines TRBV21-1 with TRBJ2-3; TRBD2 is the table's D call and was not checked against the DNA. TRBV21-1 represents a pseudogene. The CDR3 runs to 14 residues. CDR3 in DNA: TGTGCCAGCAGCAGTCAGAAAAAGAGGGATACGCAGTATTTT. As protein: CASSSQKKRDTQYF.

The V call is TRBV29-1, the J call TRBJ1-2, with D perhaps matching TRBD1 (5 bases). Per germline, CDR1 SQVTM and CDR2 ANQGSEA. The CDR3 runs 13 residues. The V and J ends lost 2 bases and 2 bases respectively, with 9 bases between them. As DNA, the CDR3 is TGCAGCGTTGAACAGGGATTGAACTATGGCTACACCTTC. Its translation: CSVEQGLNYGYTF.

The chain is built from TRBV11-1 and TRBJ2-3; D is ambiguous. CDR1 SGHAT and CDR2 FQDESV come from the germline V gene (reference sequence). Trimming removed 5 bases at V and 4 bases at J, with 10 bases between. The CDR3 consists of 13 residues. DNA of the CDR3: TGTGCCAGCAGCCACGAGGCGGCAGATACGCAGTATTTT. Its protein is CASSHEAADTQYF.

This clone was counted a few times. The chain carries TRBV3-1 (or the pseudogene TRBV3-2) and TRBJ1-5, with D possibly being TRBD1 (5 bases). The length of the CDR3 is 12 residues. The germline V and J ends were trimmed by 7 bases and 6 bases, with 10 bases remaining between them. Germline V CDR1 and CDR2: LGHDT, YNNKEL (reference sequence). CDR3 DNA sequence: TGTGCCAGCACTGGGAGGGGTCAGCCCCAGCATTTT. It translates to CASTGRGQPQHF.

V and J are TRBV12-5 and TRBJ2-2, with D maybe TRBD1 (6 bases). V lost 5 bases, J lost 4 bases, and 17 bases lay in between. This CDR3 spans 16 amino acids. CDR1 is LGHNT, CDR2 FRNRAP, per germline. CDR3: CASGPLLGAATGELFF. Here the CDR3 DNA reads TGTGCTAGTGGTCCATTATTGGGGGCGGCCACCGGGGAGCTGTTTTTT.

The chain couples TRBV9 to TRBJ2-5; 11 bases match TRBD1. Germline trimming cut 3 bases from V and 4 bases from J; bases unmatched to any gene: 8. The CDR3 runs to 16 residues. Germline lookup yields CDR1 SGDLS and CDR2 YYNGEE. CDR3 DNA sequence: TGTGCCAGCAGCGCCCTCCCTGGGACAGGGGGAGAGACCCAGTACTTC. This gives the protein CASSALPGTGGETQYF.

This rearrangement joins TRBV6-4 to TRBJ2-2; D is perhaps TRBD2 (6 bases). Germline V gene data show CDR1 as MRHNA and CDR2 as SNTAGT. This CDR3 is built from 13 residues. Trimming pared 3 bases from V and 13 bases from J, leaving 15 bases between. CDR3 bases: TGTGCCAGCAGTGAGGAGGGAGGAAAAACGCTGTTTTTT. Translation: CASSEEGGKTLFF.

This chain links TRBV19 with TRBJ2-7, with TRBD1 matching over 7 bases. Germline V CDR1 and CDR2: LNHDA, SQIVND (reference sequence). This CDR3 region has 14 residues. V dropped 3 bases and J dropped 5; count of bases not matched to a gene: 7. As DNA, the CDR3 is TGTGCCAGTAGTATCCGACAGGGATCCCACGAGCAGTACTTC. Translated: CASSIRQGSHEQYF.

For the CDR3, the DNA is TGTGCCAGCACTGCAACAGGGGAGCCCCAGCATTTT. Translating it yields CASTATGEPQHF. The V gene is TRBV28, the J gene TRBJ1-5, with TRBD1 matching over 7 bases. The CDR3 is made up of 12 amino acids. The J segment lost 8 bases and the V segment lost 7 bases, leaving 5 bases of the junction unmatched. Per germline, CDR1 MDHEN and CDR2 SYDVKM.

The chain is built from TRBV29-1 and TRBJ1-4; tentatively, D is TRBD1 (6 bases). Trimming stripped 7 bases from V and 3 bases from J, with 12 bases between. Germline V gene data show CDR1 as SQVTM and CDR2 as ANQGSEA. The CDR3 consists of 13 residues. CDR3: CSAQTGSNEKLFF. The CDR3 DNA follows: TGCAGCGCCCAGACAGGATCTAATGAAAAACTGTTTTTT.

This clone was counted a single time. The chain recombines TRBV3-1 (or the pseudogene TRBV3-2) with TRBJ2-1, with 8 bases fitting TRBD2. Germline trimming cut 4 bases from V and 4 bases from J; bases unmatched to any gene: 6. The CDR3 spans 15 residues. The V gene's germline CDR1 is LGHDT and CDR2 YNNKEL (reference sequence). In nucleotides, the CDR3 is TGTGCCAGCAGCCCGCGGGGGGCGGTATACAATGAGCAGTTCTTC. Its translation is CASSPRGAVYNEQFF.